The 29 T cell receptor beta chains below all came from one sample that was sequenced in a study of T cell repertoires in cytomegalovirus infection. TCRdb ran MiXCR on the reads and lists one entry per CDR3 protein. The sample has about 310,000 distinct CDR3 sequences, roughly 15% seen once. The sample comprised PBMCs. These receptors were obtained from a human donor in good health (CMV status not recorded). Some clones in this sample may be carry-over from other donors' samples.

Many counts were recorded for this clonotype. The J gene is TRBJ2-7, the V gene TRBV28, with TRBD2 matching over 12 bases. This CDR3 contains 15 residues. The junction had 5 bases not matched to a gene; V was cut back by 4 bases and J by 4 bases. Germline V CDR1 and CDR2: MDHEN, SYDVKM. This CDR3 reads CASSSTSGGLYEQYF. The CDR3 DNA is TGTGCCAGCAGTTCGACTAGCGGGGGCCTATACGAGCAGTACTTC.

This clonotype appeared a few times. The CDR3 region is CASSSGTGAVGEQFF. The CDR3 DNA sequence: TGCGCCAGCAGTAGTGGGACAGGGGCTGTGGGTGAGCAGTTCTTC. This sequence joins TRBV5-1 and TRBJ2-1, with 10 bases that match TRBD1. From germline, CDR1 is SGHRS and CDR2 YFSETQ. This CDR3 is built from 15 residues. V lost 5 bases and J lost 9; bases outside the gene matches: 11.

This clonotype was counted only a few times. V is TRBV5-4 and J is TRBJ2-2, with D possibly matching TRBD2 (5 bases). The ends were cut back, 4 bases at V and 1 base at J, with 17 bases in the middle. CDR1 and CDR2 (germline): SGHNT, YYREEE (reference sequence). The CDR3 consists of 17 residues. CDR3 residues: CASSGSLPSMNTGELFF. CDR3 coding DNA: TGTGCCAGCAGCGGATCCCTTCCTAGCATGAACACCGGGGAGCTGTTTTTT.

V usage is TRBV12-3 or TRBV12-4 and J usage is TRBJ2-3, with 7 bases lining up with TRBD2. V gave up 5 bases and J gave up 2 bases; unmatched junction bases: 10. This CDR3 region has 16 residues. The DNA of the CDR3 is TGTGCCAGCAGTGCCTCGGGCGGGGGATACACAGATACGCAGTATTTT. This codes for CASSASGGGYTDTQYF.

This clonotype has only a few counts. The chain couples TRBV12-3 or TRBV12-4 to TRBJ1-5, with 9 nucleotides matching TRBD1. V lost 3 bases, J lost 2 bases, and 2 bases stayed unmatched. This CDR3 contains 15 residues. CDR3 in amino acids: CASSFNRGRNQPQHF. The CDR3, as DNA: TGTGCCAGCAGTTTTAACAGGGGGCGCAATCAGCCCCAGCATTTT.

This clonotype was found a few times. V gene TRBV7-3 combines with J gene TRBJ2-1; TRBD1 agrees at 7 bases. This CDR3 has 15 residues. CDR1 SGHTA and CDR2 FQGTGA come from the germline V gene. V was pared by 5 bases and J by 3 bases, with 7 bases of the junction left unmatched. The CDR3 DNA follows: TGTGCCAGCAGCGGATCACAGGGGAGCTACAATGAGCAGTTCTTC. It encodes CASSGSQGSYNEQFF.

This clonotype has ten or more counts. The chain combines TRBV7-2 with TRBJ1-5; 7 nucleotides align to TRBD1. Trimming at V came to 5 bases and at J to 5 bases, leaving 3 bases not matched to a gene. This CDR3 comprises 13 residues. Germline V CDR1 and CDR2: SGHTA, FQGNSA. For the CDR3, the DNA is TGTGCCAGCAGCCGCGACAGGGATCAGCCCCAGCATTTT. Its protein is CASSRDRDQPQHF.

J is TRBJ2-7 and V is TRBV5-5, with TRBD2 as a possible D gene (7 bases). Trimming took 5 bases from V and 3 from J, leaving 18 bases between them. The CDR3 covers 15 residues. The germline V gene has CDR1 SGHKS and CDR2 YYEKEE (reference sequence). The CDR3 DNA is TGTGCCAGCAGTTTCGGGTGGGGGGGCGGCTACGAGCAGTACTTC. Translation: CASSFGWGGGYEQYF.

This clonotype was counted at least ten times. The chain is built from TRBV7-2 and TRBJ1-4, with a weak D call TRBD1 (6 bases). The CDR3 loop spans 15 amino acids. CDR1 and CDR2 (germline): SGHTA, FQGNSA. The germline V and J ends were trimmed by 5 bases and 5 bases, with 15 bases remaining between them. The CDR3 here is CASSRQQGRNEKLFF. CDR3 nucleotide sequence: TGTGCCAGCAGCCGGCAACAGGGTAGAAATGAAAAACTGTTTTTT.

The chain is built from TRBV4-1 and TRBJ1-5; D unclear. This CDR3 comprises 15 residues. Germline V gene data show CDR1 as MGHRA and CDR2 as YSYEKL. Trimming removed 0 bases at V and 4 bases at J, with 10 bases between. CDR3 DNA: TGCGCCAGCAGCCAAGATTTCGCCCTTAATCAGCCCCAGCATTTT. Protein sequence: CASSQDFALNQPQHF.

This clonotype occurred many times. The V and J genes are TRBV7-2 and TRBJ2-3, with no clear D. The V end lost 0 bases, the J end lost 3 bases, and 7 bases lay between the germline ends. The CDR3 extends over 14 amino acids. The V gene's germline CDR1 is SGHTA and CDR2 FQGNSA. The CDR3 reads CASSLALGTDTQYF. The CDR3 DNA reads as TGTGCCAGCAGCTTAGCATTGGGAACAGATACGCAGTATTTT.

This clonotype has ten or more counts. The CDR3: CASSAGGTGFTGELFF. The CDR3 DNA follows: TGTGCCAGCAGCGCAGGTGGGACAGGGTTCACCGGGGAGCTGTTTTTT. V is TRBV7-2 and J is TRBJ2-2, with TRBD1 matching 9 bases. The junction had 8 bases not matched to a gene; V was cut back by 5 bases and J by 4 bases. Germline V gene lookup returns CDR1 SGHTA and CDR2 FQGNSA. The CDR3 contains 16 residues.

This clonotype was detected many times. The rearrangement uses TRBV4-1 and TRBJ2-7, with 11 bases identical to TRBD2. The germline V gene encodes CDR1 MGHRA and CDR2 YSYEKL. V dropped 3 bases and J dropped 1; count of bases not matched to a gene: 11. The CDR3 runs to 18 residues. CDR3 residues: CASSQNLAGGSISYEQYF. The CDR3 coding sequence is TGCGCCAGCAGCCAGAACCTAGCGGGGGGCTCTATATCCTACGAGCAGTACTTC.

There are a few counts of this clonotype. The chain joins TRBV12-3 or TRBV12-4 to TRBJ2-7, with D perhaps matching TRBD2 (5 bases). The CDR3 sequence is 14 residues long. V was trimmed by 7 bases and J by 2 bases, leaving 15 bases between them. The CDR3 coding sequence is TGTGCCAGCACCCAGAGCGGCGTTCCCTACGAGCAGTACTTC. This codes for CASTQSGVPYEQYF.

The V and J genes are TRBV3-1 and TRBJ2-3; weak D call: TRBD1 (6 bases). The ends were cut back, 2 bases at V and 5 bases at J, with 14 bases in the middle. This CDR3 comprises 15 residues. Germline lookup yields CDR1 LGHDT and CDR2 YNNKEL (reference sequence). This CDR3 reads CASSQKGQGLDTQYF. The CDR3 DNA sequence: TGTGCCAGCAGCCAAAAGGGCCAGGGGCTAGATACGCAGTATTTT.

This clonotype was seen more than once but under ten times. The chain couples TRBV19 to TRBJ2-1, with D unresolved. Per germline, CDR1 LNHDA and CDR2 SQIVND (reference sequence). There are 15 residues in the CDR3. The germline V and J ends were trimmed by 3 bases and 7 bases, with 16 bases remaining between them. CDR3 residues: CASSIRQFAWNEQFF. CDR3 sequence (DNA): TGTGCCAGTAGTATTCGGCAGTTTGCTTGGAATGAGCAGTTCTTC. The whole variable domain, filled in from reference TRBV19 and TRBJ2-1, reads DGGITQSPKYLFRKEGQNVTLSCEQNLNHDAMYWYRQDPGQGLRLIYYSQIVNDFQKGDIAEGYSVSREKKESFPLTVTSAQKNPTAFYLCASSIRQFAWNEQFFGPGTRLTVL.

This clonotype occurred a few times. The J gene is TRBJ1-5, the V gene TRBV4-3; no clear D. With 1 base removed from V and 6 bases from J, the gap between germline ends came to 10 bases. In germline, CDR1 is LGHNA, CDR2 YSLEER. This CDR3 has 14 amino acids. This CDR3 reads CASSQAPWTQPQHF. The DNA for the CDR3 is TGCGCCAGCAGCCAAGCCCCCTGGACTCAGCCCCAGCATTTT.

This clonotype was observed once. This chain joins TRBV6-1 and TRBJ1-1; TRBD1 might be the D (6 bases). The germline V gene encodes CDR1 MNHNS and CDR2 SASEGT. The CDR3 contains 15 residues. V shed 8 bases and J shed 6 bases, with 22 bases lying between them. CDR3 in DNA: TGTGCCAGCTGCCGGGACAACGCACTAGGAGCTGAAGCTTTCTTT. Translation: CASCRDNALGAEAFF.

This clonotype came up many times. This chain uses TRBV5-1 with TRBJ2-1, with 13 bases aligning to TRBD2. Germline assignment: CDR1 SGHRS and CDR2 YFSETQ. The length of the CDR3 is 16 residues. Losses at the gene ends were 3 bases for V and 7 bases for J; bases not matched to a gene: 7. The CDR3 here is CASSSELAGGRNEQFF. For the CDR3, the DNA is TGCGCCAGCAGCTCCGAACTAGCGGGGGGGCGAAATGAGCAGTTCTTC.

The CDR3: CASSQGTQGSQPQHF. In DNA, the CDR3 is TGTGCCAGCAGCCAAGGGACCCAGGGGAGCCAGCCCCAGCATTTT. The rearrangement joins TRBV3-1 to TRBJ1-5, with a weak D call TRBD1 (6 bases). This CDR3 comprises 15 residues. Germline V CDR1 and CDR2: LGHDT, YNNKEL (reference sequence). V lost 1 base to trimming and J lost 7 bases, with 14 bases between them.

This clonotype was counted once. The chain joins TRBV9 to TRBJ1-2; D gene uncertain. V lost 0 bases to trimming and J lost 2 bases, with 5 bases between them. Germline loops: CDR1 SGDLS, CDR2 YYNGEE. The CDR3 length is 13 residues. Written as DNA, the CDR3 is TGTGCCAGCAGCGTAGACGAGAACTATGGCTACACCTTC. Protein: CASSVDENYGYTF.

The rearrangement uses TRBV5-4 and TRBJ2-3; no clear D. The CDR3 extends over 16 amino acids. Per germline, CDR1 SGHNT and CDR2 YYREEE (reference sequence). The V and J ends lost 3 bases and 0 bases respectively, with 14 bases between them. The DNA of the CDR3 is TGTGCCAGCAGCTCGGGCAGCTTCCCTAGCACAGATACGCAGTATTTT. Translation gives CASSSGSFPSTDTQYF.

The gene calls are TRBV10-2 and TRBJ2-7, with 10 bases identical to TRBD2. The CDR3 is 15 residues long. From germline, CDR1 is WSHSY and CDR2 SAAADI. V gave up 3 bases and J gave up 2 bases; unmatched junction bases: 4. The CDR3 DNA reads TGCGCCAGCAGTGACCTAGCGGGGGCTGCCTACGAGCAGTACTTC. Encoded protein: CASSDLAGAAYEQYF.

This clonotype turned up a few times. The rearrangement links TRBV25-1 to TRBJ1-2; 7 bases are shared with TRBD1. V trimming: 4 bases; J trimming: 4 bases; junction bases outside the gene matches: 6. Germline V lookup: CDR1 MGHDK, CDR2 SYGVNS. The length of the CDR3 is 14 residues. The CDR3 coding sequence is TGTGCCAGCAGTGGCCGGGACAGAGTCTATGGCTACACCTTC. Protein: CASSGRDRVYGYTF.

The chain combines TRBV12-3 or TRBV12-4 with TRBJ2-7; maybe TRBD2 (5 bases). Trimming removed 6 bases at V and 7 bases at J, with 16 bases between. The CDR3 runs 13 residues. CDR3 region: CASRWEISGEQYF. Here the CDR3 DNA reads TGTGCCAGCAGGTGGGAGATTTCTGGAGAGCAGTACTTC.

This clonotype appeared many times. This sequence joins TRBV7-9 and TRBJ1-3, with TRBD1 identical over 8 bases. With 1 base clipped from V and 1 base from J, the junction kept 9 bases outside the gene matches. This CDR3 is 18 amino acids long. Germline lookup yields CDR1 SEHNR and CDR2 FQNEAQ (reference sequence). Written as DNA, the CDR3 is TGTGCCAGCAGCTTAGTTTTGACCGGGACAGGATCTGGAAACACCATATATTTT. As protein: CASSLVLTGTGSGNTIYF.

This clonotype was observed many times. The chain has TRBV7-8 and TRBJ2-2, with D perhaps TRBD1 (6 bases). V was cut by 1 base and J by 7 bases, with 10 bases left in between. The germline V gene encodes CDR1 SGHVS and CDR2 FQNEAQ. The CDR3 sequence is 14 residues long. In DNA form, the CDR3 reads TGTGCCAGCAGCTTAGTACAGGGCAGCGGGGAGCTGTTTTTT. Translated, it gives CASSLVQGSGELFF.

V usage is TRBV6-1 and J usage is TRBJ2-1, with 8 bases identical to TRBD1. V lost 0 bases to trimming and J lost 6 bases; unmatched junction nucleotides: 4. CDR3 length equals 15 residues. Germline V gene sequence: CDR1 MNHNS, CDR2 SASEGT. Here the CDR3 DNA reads TGTGCCAGCAGTGAAGCGGGCCAGGGGGCCAATGAGCAGTTCTTC. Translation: CASSEAGQGANEQFF.

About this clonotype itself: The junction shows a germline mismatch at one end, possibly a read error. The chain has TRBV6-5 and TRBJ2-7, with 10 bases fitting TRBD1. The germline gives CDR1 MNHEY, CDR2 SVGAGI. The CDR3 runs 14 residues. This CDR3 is CANSIRDRGYEQYF. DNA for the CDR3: TGTGCCAACAGTATCCGGGACAGGGGCTACGAGCAGTACTTC.